Detailed here is one TCR beta chain. This clonotype has just a few counts. Its antigen is not yet known. Base qualities are not recorded, but no much larger clone differs from it by a single base. Read against the paper, the sample's time point label means: five sample-tagged time points from pre-transplant (day -1) to day 368 post-transplant, pooled. PBMC were thawed and then stimulated for around 12 hours with a CMV IE-1 overlapping peptide library, with no transport inhibitors added. Thawed cells were rested overnight and then stimulated in R10 medium with CD28/CD49d costimulation. The IE-1 peptide library was composed of 15-amino-acid peptides with overlaps of 11 amino acids. Samples from each time point were barcoded using BD Single-Cell Multiplexing Kit Sample Tags, then pooled and stained with sorting antibodies plus oligo-conjugated anti-CD45RA. A BD FACSAria III was used to sort CMV-responsive CD8+CD137+ and CD4+CD154+ T cells at 4-way purity. Blood samples were drawn into EDTA vacutainers and processed by Ficoll gradient within 1-24 hours.

Trimming leaves V shorter by 2 bases and J shorter by 8 bases, with the junction holding 2 bases beyond the gene matches. Per the germline V gene (reference sequence), LGHDT is the CDR1 and YNNKEL is the CDR2. The CDR3 runs 13 amino acids, cysteine and phenylalanine included. Of the read, only the CDR3 DNA is kept; its 39 bases are in frame from base 1. This sample stems from a study of immune aging and cytomegalovirus after organ transplant (dated by TCRdb to 2020 to 2023). Context from the whole study: Three-drug immunosuppression with prednisone, tacrolimus, and mycophenolate was given to all transplant recipients.

Broad study findings and their caveats: Because CD57 was not measured in the sequencing data, a conservative gene-based aging definition was used instead. A larger share of large clones was made up of TEMRA cells, and in the seven largest clones (about 2,000 cells) aged and TEMRA cells were gained while TCM cells were lost. Post-transplant increases in aged-phenotype cells were observed regardless of clone size, following viremia and occurring earlier in large clones (days 200-264) than in small clones.

Library construction relied on single-cell sequencing. Sequencer: Illumina NovaSeq 6000. The BD Rhapsody Targeted mRNA and AbSeq Reagent Kit was used in a microwell format for cell capture and library preparation. Libraries were prepared to cover TCR, sample tags, AbSeq, and targeted mRNA from the Human T-Cell Expression Panel plus custom TOX and TOX2 primers. An Illumina NovaSeq was used to sequence the libraries. For the original study's pipeline: The analysis covered 10,000 to 13,000 cells in total, of which approximately 7,100 were CD8 T cells and around 4,000 were CD8 T cells with an identifiable TCR CDR3. The BD Rhapsody Targeted Analysis Pipeline, including V(D)J processing, was run on the Seven Bridges Genomics platform to process the raw data. SeqGeq 1.6.0 was used for quality control, Sample Tag demultiplexing with Lex-BDSMK, clone identification with VDJ Explorer, and Seurat clustering. A clone was considered non-expanded if it made up <1% of CD8 T cells, and considered a clonal expansion if it made up >2.5% of the sample. In-frame beta chains were kept once TCRdb had trimmed the public reads at Q25 with fastp and called clones with MiXCR. Entries that share a CDR3 protein sequence are merged under the most common genes and DNA. These V and J calls originate from TCRdb's pipeline instead of the authors' own analysis. The sample table holds more than 20,000 distinct CDR3 sequences, of which approximately 40% were seen once. Around 25% of the sample rests with the top ten.

The origin of this receptor is a female donor who had a heart transplant and CMV viremia. The sequencing used CMV peptide-activated CD4+ and CD8+ T cells sorted from blood, collected at five time points, pooled. Sample cell subset or site, as interpreted from the label and publication: sorted CD8+CD137+ and CD4+CD154+ T cells after 12 to 13 h CMV IE-1 peptide stimulation. The chain uses TRBV3-1 and TRBJ2-1, with TRBD1 matching 8 junction bases. DNA sequence: TGTGCCAGCAGCCAAAGGGACAGGCATGAGCAGTTCTTC. This translates into CASSQRDRHEQFF.